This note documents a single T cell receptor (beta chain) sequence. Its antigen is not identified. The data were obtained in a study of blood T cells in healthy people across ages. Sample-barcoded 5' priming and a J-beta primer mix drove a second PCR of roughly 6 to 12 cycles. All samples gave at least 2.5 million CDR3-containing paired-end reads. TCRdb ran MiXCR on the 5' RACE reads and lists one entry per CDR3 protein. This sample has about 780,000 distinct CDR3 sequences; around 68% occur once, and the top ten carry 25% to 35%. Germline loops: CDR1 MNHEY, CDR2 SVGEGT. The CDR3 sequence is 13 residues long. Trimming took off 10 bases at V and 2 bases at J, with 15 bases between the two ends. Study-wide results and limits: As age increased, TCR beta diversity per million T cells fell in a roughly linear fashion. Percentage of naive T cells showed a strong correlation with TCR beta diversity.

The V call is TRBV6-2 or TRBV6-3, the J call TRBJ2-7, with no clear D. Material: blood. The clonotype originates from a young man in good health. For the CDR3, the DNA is TGTGCCATCCCCGTTGACAACCCCTACGAGCAGTACTTC. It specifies CAIPVDNPYEQYF.